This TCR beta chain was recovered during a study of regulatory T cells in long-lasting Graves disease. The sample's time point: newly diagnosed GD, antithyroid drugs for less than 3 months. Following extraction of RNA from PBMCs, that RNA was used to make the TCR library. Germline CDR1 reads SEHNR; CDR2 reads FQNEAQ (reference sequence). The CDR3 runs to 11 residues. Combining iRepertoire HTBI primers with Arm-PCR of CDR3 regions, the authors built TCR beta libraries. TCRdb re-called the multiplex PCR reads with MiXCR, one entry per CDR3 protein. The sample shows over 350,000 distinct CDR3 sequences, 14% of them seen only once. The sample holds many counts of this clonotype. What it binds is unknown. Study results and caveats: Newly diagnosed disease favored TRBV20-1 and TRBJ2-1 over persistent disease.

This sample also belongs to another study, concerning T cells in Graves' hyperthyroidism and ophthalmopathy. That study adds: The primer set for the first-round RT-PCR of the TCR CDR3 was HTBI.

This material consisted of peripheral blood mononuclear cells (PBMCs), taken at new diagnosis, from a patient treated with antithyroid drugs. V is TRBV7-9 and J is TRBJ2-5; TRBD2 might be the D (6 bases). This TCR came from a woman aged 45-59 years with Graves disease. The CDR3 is CGLGGTETQYF. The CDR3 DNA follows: TGTGGTCTTGGAGGGACGGAGACCCAGTACTTC.